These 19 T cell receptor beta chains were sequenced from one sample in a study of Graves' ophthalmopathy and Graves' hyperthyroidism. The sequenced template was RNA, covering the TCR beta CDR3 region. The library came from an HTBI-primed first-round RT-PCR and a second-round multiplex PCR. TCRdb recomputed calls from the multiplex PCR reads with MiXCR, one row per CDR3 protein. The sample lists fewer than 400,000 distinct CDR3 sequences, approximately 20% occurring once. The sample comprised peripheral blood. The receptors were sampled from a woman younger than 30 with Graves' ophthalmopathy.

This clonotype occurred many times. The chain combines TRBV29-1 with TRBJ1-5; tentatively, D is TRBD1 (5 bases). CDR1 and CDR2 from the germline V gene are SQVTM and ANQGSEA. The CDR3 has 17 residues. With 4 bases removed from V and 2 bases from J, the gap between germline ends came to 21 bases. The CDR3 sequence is CSVGEGVWQGGNQPQHF. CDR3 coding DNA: TGCAGCGTTGGTGAGGGTGTGTGGCAGGGTGGCAATCAGCCCCAGCATTTT.

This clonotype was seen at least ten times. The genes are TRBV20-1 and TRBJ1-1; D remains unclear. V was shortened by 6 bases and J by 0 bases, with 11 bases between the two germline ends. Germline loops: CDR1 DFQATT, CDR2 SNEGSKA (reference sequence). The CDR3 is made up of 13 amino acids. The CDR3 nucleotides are TGCAGTGCCATCAGACGGATGAACACTGAAGCTTTCTTT. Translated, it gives CSAIRRMNTEAFF.

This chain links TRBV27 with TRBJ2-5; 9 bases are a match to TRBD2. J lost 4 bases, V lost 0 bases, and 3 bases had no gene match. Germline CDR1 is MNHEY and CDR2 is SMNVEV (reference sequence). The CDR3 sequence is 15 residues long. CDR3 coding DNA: TGTGCCAGCAGTTTATCGGCGGGGGGGCCAGAGACCCAGTACTTC. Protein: CASSLSAGGPETQYF.

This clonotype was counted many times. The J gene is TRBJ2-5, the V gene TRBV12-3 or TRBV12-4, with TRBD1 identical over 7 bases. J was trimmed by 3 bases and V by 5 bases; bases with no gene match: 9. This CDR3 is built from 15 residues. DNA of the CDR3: TGTGCCAGCAGTCCTGAGTGGGGGACAGAAGAGACCCAGTACTTC. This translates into CASSPEWGTEETQYF.

DNA for the CDR3: TGTGCCAGCAGTGAAGGGTCCCAGGGGTACGAGCAGTACTTC. Protein product: CASSEGSQGYEQYF. The rearrangement uses TRBV6-1 and TRBJ2-7; possible D gene TRBD1, 6 bases. This CDR3 spans 14 amino acids. Germline V gene data show CDR1 as MNHNS and CDR2 as SASEGT. The V end was cut by 1 base, the J end by 4 bases, with 11 bases between.

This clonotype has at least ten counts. The CDR3 loop is CSDGVTDAFF. The CDR3 nucleotides are TGCAGCGATGGGGTCACGGACGCTTTCTTT. The chain has TRBV29-1 and TRBJ1-1, with unresolved D. This CDR3 contains 10 residues. Germline-derived CDR1 and CDR2 are SQVTM and ANQGSEA. The ends were cut back, 7 bases at V and 11 bases at J, with 14 bases in the middle.

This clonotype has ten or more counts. This chain's CDR3 is CASSLGRGGNYGYTF. The CDR3 bases are TGTGCCAGCAGCCTGGGGAGGGGAGGGAACTATGGCTACACCTTC. The chain links TRBV9 to TRBJ1-2, with D possibly being TRBD1 (5 bases). CDR3 size: 15 residues. Germline assignment: CDR1 SGDLS and CDR2 YYNGEE. Between the trimmed V and J ends, which lost 4 bases and 2 bases, there was a span of 15 bases. The full variable domain, with the rest looked up from reference TRBV9 and TRBJ1-2, is DSGVTQTPKHLITATGQRVTLRCSPRSGDLSVYWYQQSLDQGLQFLIQYYNGEERAKGNILERFSAQQFPDLHSELNLSSLELGDSALYFCASSLGRGGNYGYTFGSGTRLTVV.

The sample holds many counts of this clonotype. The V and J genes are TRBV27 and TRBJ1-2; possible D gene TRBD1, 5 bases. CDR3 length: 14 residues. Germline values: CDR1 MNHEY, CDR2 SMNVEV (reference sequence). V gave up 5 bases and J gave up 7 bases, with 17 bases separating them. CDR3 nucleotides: TGTGCCAGCAGTCCTCTTATAGGGGAGTTTGGCTACACCTTC. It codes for CASSPLIGEFGYTF.

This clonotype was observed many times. The CDR3 DNA follows: TGTGCCAGCAGTTACGGTGCGGCTCCTTACTACGAGCAGTACTTC. It codes for CASSYGAAPYYEQYF. V gene TRBV6-5 combines with J gene TRBJ2-7; D is unresolved. The germline V gene encodes CDR1 MNHEY and CDR2 SVGAGI. The CDR3 contains 15 residues. Trimming cost V 2 bases and J 3 bases, with 14 bases left between them.

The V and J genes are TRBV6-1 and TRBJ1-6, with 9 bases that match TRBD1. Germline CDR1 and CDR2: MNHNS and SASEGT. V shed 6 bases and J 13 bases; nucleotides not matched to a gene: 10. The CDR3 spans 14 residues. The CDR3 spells CASSHPGQGLPLHF. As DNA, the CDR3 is TGTGCCAGCAGCCATCCGGGACAGGGACTCCCCCTCCACTTT.

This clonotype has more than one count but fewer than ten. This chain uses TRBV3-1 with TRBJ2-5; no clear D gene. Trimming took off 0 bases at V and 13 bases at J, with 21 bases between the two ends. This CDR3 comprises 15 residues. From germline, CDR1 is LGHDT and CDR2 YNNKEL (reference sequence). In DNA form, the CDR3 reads TGTGCCAGCAGCCAAGATGCTTTGCGGAAAGAGACGGGGTACTTC. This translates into CASSQDALRKETGYF.

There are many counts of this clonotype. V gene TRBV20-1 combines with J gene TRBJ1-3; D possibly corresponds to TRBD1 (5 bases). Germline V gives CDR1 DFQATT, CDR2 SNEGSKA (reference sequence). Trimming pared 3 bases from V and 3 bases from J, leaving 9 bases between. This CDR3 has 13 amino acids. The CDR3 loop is CSARAGYGNTIYF. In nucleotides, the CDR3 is TGCAGTGCTAGGGCAGGGTATGGAAACACCATATATTTT.

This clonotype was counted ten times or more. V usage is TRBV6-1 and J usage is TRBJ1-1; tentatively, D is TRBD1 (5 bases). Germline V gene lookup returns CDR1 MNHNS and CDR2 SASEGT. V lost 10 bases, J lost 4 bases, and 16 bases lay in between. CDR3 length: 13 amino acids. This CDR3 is CATSRGMATEAFF. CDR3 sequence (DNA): TGTGCCACTTCTCGGGGGATGGCCACTGAAGCTTTCTTT.

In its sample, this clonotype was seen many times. The CDR3 loop is CASSVQGARTEAFF. The CDR3 nucleotides are TGTGCCAGCAGCGTCCAGGGGGCTCGGACTGAAGCTTTCTTT. The chain recombines TRBV11-2 with TRBJ1-1, with TRBD1 matching 8 bases. V lost 5 bases, J lost 5 bases, and 7 bases stayed unmatched. This CDR3 has 14 amino acids. Per the germline V gene, CDR1 is SGHAT and CDR2 is FQNNGV.

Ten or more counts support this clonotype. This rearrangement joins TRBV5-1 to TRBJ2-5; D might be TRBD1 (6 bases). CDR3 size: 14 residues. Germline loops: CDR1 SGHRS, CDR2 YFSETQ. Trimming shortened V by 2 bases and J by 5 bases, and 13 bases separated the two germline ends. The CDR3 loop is CASSFRTGLETQYF. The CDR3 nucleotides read TGCGCCAGCAGCTTCCGCACAGGGCTTGAGACCCAGTACTTC.

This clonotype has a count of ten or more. CDR3 DNA sequence: TGCAGTGCTCCCCGGACCTTGGCCCGCGAGCAGTACTTC. Protein: CSAPRTLAREQYF. The chain recombines TRBV20-1 with TRBJ2-7, with D uncertain. The ends were cut back, 5 bases at V and 6 bases at J, with 17 bases in the middle. CDR1 is DFQATT and CDR2 is SNEGSKA in the germline V gene (reference sequence). This CDR3 spans 13 amino acids.

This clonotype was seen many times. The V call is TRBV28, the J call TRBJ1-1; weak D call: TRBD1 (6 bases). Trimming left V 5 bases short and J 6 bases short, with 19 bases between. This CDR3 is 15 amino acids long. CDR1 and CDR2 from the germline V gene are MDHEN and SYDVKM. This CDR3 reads CASSMGGGAIPEAFF. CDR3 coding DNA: TGTGCCAGCAGTATGGGGGGGGGGGCTATCCCTGAAGCTTTCTTT.

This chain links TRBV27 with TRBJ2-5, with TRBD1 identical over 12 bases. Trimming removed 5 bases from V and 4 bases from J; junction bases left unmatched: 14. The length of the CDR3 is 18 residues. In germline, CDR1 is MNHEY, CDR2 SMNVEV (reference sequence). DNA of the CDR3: TGTGCCAGCAGTCTTCTTACCGGGACAGGGGGCGAATTAGAGACCCAGTACTTC. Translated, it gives CASSLLTGTGGELETQYF.

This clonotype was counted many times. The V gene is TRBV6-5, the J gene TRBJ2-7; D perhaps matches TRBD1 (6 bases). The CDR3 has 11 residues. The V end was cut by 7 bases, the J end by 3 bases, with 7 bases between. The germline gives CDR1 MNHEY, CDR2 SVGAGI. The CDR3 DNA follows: TGTGCCAGCAAACAGGGCTACGAGCAGTACTTC. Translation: CASKQGYEQYF.